This is a list of T cell receptor beta chains from one sample in a study of graft-versus-host responses after intestinal transplantation. Repertoires were generated with immunoSEQ multiplex PCR, while TCRdb's copy carries only in-frame clones and drops some. The repertoire holds more than 20,000 clones, 85% to 90% seen once, with 5% to 6.5% in the top ten. Sequencing was performed on PBMCs, taken roughly 64 days after intestinal transplantation. The origin of the receptors is a human patient who received an intestinal transplant, so some T cells may come from the graft donor. The CDR3 runs from the conserved cysteine through the conserved F or W. Each record gives: V gene, clone size, D gene, J gene, CDR3 DNA, CDR3 protein. D genes are given only for firm matches. Size tells how often a clone was seen (once, few, many) or the class of an expanded clone, and some rows leave it out.

V: TRBV6-6
size: few
D: TRBD1
J: TRBJ2-3
DNA: TGTGCCAGCAGTGACTCGGGACAGGGGGCAGATACGCAGTATTTT
CDR3: CASSDSGQGADTQYF

V: TRBV5-1
size: -
D: -
J: TRBJ1-6
DNA: TGCGCCAGCAGCGCCGGACCGTCAAATTCACCCCTCCACTTT
CDR3: CASSAGPSNSPLHF

V: TRBV18
size: -
D: TRBD1
J: TRBJ1-2
DNA: TGTGCCAGCTCACCGACAGGGGGGAACTATGGCTACACCTTC
CDR3: CASSPTGGNYGYTF

V: TRBV12-5
size: -
D: -
J: TRBJ1-5
DNA: TGTGCTAGTGGTTTTAGCAATCAGCCCCAGCATTTT
CDR3: CASGFSNQPQHF

V: TRBV10-3
size: -
D: -
J: TRBJ1-2
DNA: TGTGCCATCAGTGACCCCAGCTATGGCTACACCTTC
CDR3: CAISDPSYGYTF

V: TRBV5-1
size: -
D: TRBD1
J: TRBJ1-4
DNA: TGCGCCAGCAGCCTTACAGGGGCCCTTAATGAAAAACTGTTTTTT
CDR3: CASSLTGALNEKLFF

V: TRBV27
size: -
D: TRBD1
J: TRBJ2-5
DNA: TGTGCCAGCAGTTCCCGTCGGGGACAGGGGGCGAAGTACCAAGAGACCCAGTACTTC
CDR3: CASSSRRGQGAKYQETQYF

V: TRBV4-3
size: few
D: TRBD2
J: TRBJ2-3
DNA: TGCGCCAGCAGCCAAGACTGGCCTGGTAGGGCTAGCGGCCTTGATACGCAGTATTTT
CDR3: CASSQDWPGRASGLDTQYF

V: TRBV30
size: -
D: -
J: TRBJ2-5
DNA: TGTGCCTGGAGTGGTGGGGGGTCCCTTCAAGAGACCCAGTACTTC
CDR3: CAWSGGGSLQETQYF

V: TRBV30
size: -
D: TRBD1
J: TRBJ1-4
DNA: TGTGCCTGGAGTGAAGACCCGACAGGGGGAGATGAAAAACTGTTTTTT
CDR3: CAWSEDPTGGDEKLFF

V: TRBV7-2
size: -
D: -
J: TRBJ2-1
DNA: TGTGCCAGCAGCTTGACTTGGGCAGACAATGAGCAGTTCTTC
CDR3: CASSLTWADNEQFF

V: TRBV7-2
size: -
D: -
J: TRBJ2-1
DNA: TGTGCCAGCAGCTTAGGACTTGGTCTAGCGAGCAATGAGCAGTTCTTC
CDR3: CASSLGLGLASNEQFF

V: TRBV6-5
size: once
D: TRBD1
J: TRBJ2-7
DNA: TGTGCCAGCAGGACAGGGGGCCCATCCGAGCAGTACTTC
CDR3: CASRTGGPSEQYF

V: TRBV19
size: -
D: -
J: TRBJ2-7
DNA: TGTGCCAGTAGTATTGTGGAGGGGGCAACCTACGAGCAGTACTTC
CDR3: CASSIVEGATYEQYF

V: TRBV11-2
size: -
D: -
J: TRBJ2-7
DNA: TGTGCCAGCAGTTTTATTTTTGGGGTCGGCTACGAGCAGTACTTC
CDR3: CASSFIFGVGYEQYF

V: TRBV6-5
size: -
D: -
J: TRBJ1-5
DNA: TGTGCCAGCAGTTACGGTGGGTCCCAGCATTTT
CDR3: CASSYGGSQHF

V: TRBV4-3
size: -
D: -
J: TRBJ2-5
DNA: TGCGCCAGCAGCCAAGATTCGGGCCCTCGGGAGACCCAGTACTTC
CDR3: CASSQDSGPRETQYF

V: TRBV21-1
size: -
D: -
J: TRBJ2-4
DNA: TGTGCCAGCCAAGGACAGGGGAAAAACATTCAGTACTTC
CDR3: CASQGQGKNIQYF

V: TRBV27
size: -
D: -
J: TRBJ2-7
DNA: TGTGCCAGCAGTCTCCACGGGACGGAATATTACGAGCAGTACTTC
CDR3: CASSLHGTEYYEQYF

V: TRBV10-3
size: once
D: -
J: TRBJ1-1
DNA: TGTGCCTCGCAAGGGGTTGGGAACACTGAAGCTTTCTTT
CDR3: CASQGVGNTEAFF

V: TRBV19
size: -
D: -
J: TRBJ1-5
DNA: TGTGCCAGCCGGACAATGAGCAATCAGCCCCAGCATTTT
CDR3: CASRTMSNQPQHF

V: TRBV5-6
size: -
D: -
J: TRBJ1-2
DNA: TGTGCCAGCAGCTTGGTAGGGGGGGCTGGCTATGGCTACACCTTC
CDR3: CASSLVGGAGYGYTF

V: TRBV27
size: -
D: -
J: TRBJ1-1
DNA: TGTGCCAGCATGGGGGGTTTCAGAGCTTTCTTT
CDR3: CASMGGFRAFF

V: TRBV7-6
size: -
D: TRBD2
J: TRBJ2-3
DNA: TGTGCCAGCAGCTTAGCTAGCGGGGGTACCAGCACAGATACGCAGTATTTT
CDR3: CASSLASGGTSTDTQYF

V: TRBV4-1
size: -
D: TRBD1
J: TRBJ2-2
DNA: TGCGCCAGCAGCCAAGAACGACAGGGCCTGAACACCGGGGAGCTGTTTTTT
CDR3: CASSQERQGLNTGELFF

V: TRBV6-1
size: -
D: -
J: TRBJ1-5
DNA: TGTGCCAGCAGTGAAGCCGAGGGGGGCAATCAGCCCCAGCATTTT
CDR3: CASSEAEGGNQPQHF

V: TRBV4-3
size: once
D: TRBD1
J: TRBJ2-7
DNA: TGCGCCAGCAGCCAAGATTCGACAGGGGACTCCTACGAGCAGTACTTC
CDR3: CASSQDSTGDSYEQYF

V: TRBV5-8
size: -
D: -
J: TRBJ2-2
DNA: TGTGCCAGCAGCTTGGAGTTCAGCCCGACCGGGGAGCTGTTTTTT
CDR3: CASSLEFSPTGELFF

V: TRBV2
size: -
D: TRBD2
J: TRBJ2-3
DNA: TGTGCCAGCAGTTGGTCTAGCGGGGGGGCTAGCACAGATACGCAGTATTTT
CDR3: CASSWSSGGASTDTQYF

V: TRBV30
size: few
D: TRBD2
J: TRBJ2-3
DNA: TGTGCCTGGAACCTACTAGCGGGGGTCACAGATACGCAGTATTTT
CDR3: CAWNLLAGVTDTQYF

V: TRBV6-4
size: -
D: -
J: TRBJ2-2
DNA: TGTGCCAGCAGTGACTCGTCGGGGAACACCGGGGAGCTGTTTTTT
CDR3: CASSDSSGNTGELFF

V: TRBV7-9
size: -
D: -
J: TRBJ2-7
DNA: TGTGCCAGCGGCGACTCCGTTGAGGACTCCCTATACGAGCAGTACTTC
CDR3: CASGDSVEDSLYEQYF

V: TRBV4-1
size: -
D: TRBD2
J: TRBJ2-7
DNA: TGCGCCAGCAGCCAAGGGGTAGGGGCGGGGGGGTACGAGCAGTACTTC
CDR3: CASSQGVGAGGYEQYF

V: TRBV4-3
size: -
D: -
J: TRBJ2-3
DNA: TGCGCCAGCAGCCTCGGACCACCAGGGGGGTTCACAGATACGCAGTATTTT
CDR3: CASSLGPPGGFTDTQYF

V: TRBV11-2
size: -
D: -
J: TRBJ1-3
DNA: TGTGCCAGCAGCTCCCGCACGGGGGGCGGAAACACCATATATTTT
CDR3: CASSSRTGGGNTIYF

V: TRBV2
size: few
D: TRBD2
J: TRBJ2-3
DNA: TGTGCCAGCAAGAATATTGGGGGGGACACAGATACGCAGTATTTT
CDR3: CASKNIGGDTDTQYF

V: TRBV7-9
size: -
D: -
J: TRBJ1-2
DNA: TGTGCCAGCAGCGGTCGGGTTTCGGGGGCTCGGTATGGCTACACCTTC
CDR3: CASSGRVSGARYGYTF

V: TRBV6-1
size: -
D: TRBD2
J: TRBJ2-1
DNA: TGTGCCAGCAGTGTTAGAATCGGGACTAGCGGTTTTTGGGTTAATGAGCAGTTCTTC
CDR3: CASSVRIGTSGFWVNEQFF

V: TRBV11-3
size: -
D: TRBD2
J: TRBJ2-5
DNA: TGTGCCAGCAGCCCCCCCCAAGGGACTAGCGGGGAGACCCAGTACTTC
CDR3: CASSPPQGTSGETQYF

V: TRBV30
size: -
D: -
J: TRBJ2-1
DNA: TGTGCCTGGAGTGAAGGCCCAAGGACCGACAATGAGCAGTTCTTC
CDR3: CAWSEGPRTDNEQFF

V: TRBV5-6
size: -
D: -
J: TRBJ2-1
DNA: TGTGCCAGCAGCGTCAGCGTGACAACCTACAATGAGCAGTTCTTC
CDR3: CASSVSVTTYNEQFF

V: TRBV11-2
size: -
D: -
J: TRBJ2-3
DNA: TGTGCCAGCAGCTTTATAACCCCGCCCAGGGACAGCACAGATACGCAGTATTTT
CDR3: CASSFITPPRDSTDTQYF

V: TRBV6-5
size: few
D: -
J: TRBJ2-1
DNA: TGTGCCAGCAGCTCCACTAGGGAGTGGTTCTTC
CDR3: CASSSTREWFF

V: TRBV5-8
size: -
D: -
J: TRBJ1-6
DNA: TGTGCCAGCAGCTTGGGCTCACCCCTCCACTTT
CDR3: CASSLGSPLHF

V: TRBV19
size: -
D: -
J: TRBJ1-5
DNA: TGTGCCAGTAGTACCCGCCTTGAGGGCGGCAATCAGCCCCAGCATTTT
CDR3: CASSTRLEGGNQPQHF